This T cell receptor beta chain was documented in a study of T-cell memory formation after mild COVID-19. This clonotype has just a few counts. The antigen remains undetermined. 5'RACE primed from the constant segment yielded TCR alpha and TCR beta cDNA libraries bearing sample barcodes and UMIs. MiXCR, run by TCRdb on the 5' RACE reads, gives a single entry per CDR3 protein. The table has around 450,000 distinct CDR3 sequences, over 15% seen once. Findings of the study overall: Some SARS-CoV-2-responding clones were already detected in memory before infection. Contracting CD4+ clones were located mainly in CM and EM, and CD8+ clones in EMRA. Day 15 to 85 contractors were CD4/CD8 balanced; later expanders leaned CD4+.

Trimming took 4 bases from V and 4 from J; bases not matched to a gene: 11. CDR1 SGHDT and CDR2 YYEEEE come from the germline V gene. This CDR3 is built from 16 residues. J is TRBJ2-7 and V is TRBV5-6; TRBD2 matches at 10 bases. This sequence originates from an adult woman who had mild COVID-19 (a few samples of this study predate the infection). Cell type and time point are not known. Specimen: PBMCs or a T cell subset sorted from them (not recorded which). CDR3 loop: CASSTQLAGERYEQYF. The CDR3 DNA reads TGTGCCAGCAGCACCCAGCTAGCGGGAGAACGATACGAGCAGTACTTC.